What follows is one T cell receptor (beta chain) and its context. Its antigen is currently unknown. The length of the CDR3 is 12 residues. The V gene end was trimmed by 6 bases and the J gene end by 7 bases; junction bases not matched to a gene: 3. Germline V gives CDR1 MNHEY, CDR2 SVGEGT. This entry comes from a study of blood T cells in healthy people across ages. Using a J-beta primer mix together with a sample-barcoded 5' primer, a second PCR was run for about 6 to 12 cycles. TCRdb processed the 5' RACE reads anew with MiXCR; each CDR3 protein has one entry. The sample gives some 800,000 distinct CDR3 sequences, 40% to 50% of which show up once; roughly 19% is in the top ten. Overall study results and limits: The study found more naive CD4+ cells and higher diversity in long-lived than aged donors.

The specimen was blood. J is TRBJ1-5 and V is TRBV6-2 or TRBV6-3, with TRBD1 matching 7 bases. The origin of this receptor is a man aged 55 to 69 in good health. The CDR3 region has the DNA TGTGCCAGCAGAACAGGGGAACAGCCCCAGCATTTT. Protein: CASRTGEQPQHF.